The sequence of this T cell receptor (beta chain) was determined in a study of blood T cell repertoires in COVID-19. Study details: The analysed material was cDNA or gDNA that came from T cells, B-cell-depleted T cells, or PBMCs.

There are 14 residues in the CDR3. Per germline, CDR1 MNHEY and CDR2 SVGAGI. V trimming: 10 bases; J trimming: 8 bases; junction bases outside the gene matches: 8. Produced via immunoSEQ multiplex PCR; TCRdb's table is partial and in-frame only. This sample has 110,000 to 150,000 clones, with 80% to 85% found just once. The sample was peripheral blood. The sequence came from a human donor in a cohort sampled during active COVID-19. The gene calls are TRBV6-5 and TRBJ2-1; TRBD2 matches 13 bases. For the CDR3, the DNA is TGTGCCATCCGGACTAGCGGGGGCTGGGATGAGCAGTTCTTC. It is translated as CAIRTSGGWDEQFF.